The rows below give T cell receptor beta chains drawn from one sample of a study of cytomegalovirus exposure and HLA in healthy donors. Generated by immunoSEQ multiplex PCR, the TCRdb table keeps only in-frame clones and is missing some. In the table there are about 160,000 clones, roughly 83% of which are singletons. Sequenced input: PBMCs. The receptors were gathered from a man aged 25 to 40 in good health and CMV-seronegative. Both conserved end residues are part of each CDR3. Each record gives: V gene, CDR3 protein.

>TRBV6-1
CASSEASYSSATNEKLFF
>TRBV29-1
CSVEQGAREYF
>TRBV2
CASSVGSGGGNTIYF
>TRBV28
CASSAGGQGKETQYF
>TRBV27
CASSLLAGDYLDTQYF
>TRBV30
CAWSTGGDTEAFF
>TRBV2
CASSLAGVYEQYF
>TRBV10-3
CAISGSGQFHGYTF
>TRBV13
CASSPSSQGSTEAFF
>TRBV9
CASSPRTRLAEQYF
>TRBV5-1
CASSLGASSEFYNEQFF
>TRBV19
CASSPRTTSYEQYF
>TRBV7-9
CASSLWDRGGDFF
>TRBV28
CASSLGIGTQPQHF
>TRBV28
CASSPGQALGEKLFF
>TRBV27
CASRDQGRYGGYTF
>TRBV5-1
CASSSGTGGTVVNTEAFF
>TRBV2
CASRVDSMNTEAFF
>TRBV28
CASSYRDRGLADTQYF
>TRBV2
CASRGADRGETEAFF
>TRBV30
CAWSVRGGITDTQYF
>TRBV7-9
CASSPTGSETGGYTF
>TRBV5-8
CASSLRGYGELFF
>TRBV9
CASSPGGGNEKLFF
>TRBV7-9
CASSSGWPNEKLFF
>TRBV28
CASSLWVADTEAFF
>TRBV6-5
CASSEVAVYGYTF
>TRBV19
CASRPPGSYGYTF
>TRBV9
CASSDGQTNTEAFF
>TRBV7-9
CASSMVGQGGYTF
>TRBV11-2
CASSLEIQTGSGNTIYF
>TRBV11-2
CASRPRGTGANTGELFF
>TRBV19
CASSHVRHSYQETQYF
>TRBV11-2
CASSWTASTDTQYF
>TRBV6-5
CASSYQGQGAGYTF
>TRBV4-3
CASSQDRGQPQHF
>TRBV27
CASSSTGGGYTF